A selection of T cell receptor beta chains follows, all from one sample in a study of Graves' ophthalmopathy and Graves' hyperthyroidism. TCRdb processed the multiplex PCR reads anew with MiXCR; each CDR3 protein has one entry. The sample carries some 750,000 distinct CDR3 sequences, about 44% recorded once. Material: peripheral blood. All receptors derive from an adult man with Graves' ophthalmopathy. Each CDR3 is given with its conserved first and last residue. The D gene is left open where the match is weak. A row's size may be missing; if present it is once, few, many or a size class.

J: TRBJ1-5
D: -
V: TRBV20-1
size: -
CDR3: CSAQTANQPQHF
DNA: TGCAGTGCTCAAACGGCCAATCAGCCCCAGCATTTT

J: TRBJ2-7
D: -
V: TRBV12-3/TRBV12-4
size: few
CDR3: CASSFSRANEQYF
DNA: TGTGCCAGCAGTTTCTCCAGGGCGAACGAGCAGTACTTC

J: TRBJ1-5
D: TRBD1
V: TRBV29-1
size: few
CDR3: CSVAEGGRDQPQHF
DNA: TGCAGCGTGGCTGAAGGGGGCAGGGATCAGCCCCAGCATTTT

J: TRBJ1-2
D: -
V: TRBV7-9
size: -
CDR3: CASSLDGGRSGYTF
DNA: TGTGCCAGCAGCTTAGACGGGGGGCGATCTGGCTACACCTTC

J: TRBJ1-4
D: -
V: TRBV2
size: few
CDR3: CASSLRFKNEKLFF
DNA: TGTGCCAGCAGTTTACGCTTCAAGAATGAAAAACTGTTTTTT

J: TRBJ2-7
D: -
V: TRBV7-9
size: few
CDR3: CASSLEGRTDLYEQYF
DNA: TGTGCCAGCAGCTTAGAAGGGCGGACAGACCTCTACGAGCAGTACTTC

J: TRBJ2-7
D: -
V: TRBV5-8
size: -
CDR3: CASTPDNSYEQYF
DNA: TGTGCCAGCACTCCCGACAACTCCTACGAGCAGTACTTC

J: TRBJ1-6
D: TRBD1
V: TRBV5-8
size: few
CDR3: CASSLGTGVSSPLHF
DNA: TGTGCCAGCAGCTTGGGGACAGGGGTGTCTTCACCCCTCCACTTT

J: TRBJ1-5
D: -
V: TRBV24-1
size: few
CDR3: CASSSQTGVNQPQHF
DNA: TGTGCCAGCAGTTCACAGACAGGCGTCAATCAGCCCCAGCATTTT

J: TRBJ2-1
D: -
V: TRBV11-2
size: -
CDR3: CASSLEWADEQFF
DNA: TGTGCCAGCAGCTTAGAGTGGGCGGATGAGCAGTTCTTC

J: TRBJ2-7
D: -
V: TRBV5-1
size: few
CDR3: CASSLVLGSDEQYF
DNA: TGCGCCAGCAGCTTGGTTCTGGGATCGGACGAGCAGTACTTC

J: TRBJ2-5
D: TRBD2
V: TRBV7-9
size: -
CDR3: CASSHLLAGEQYF
DNA: TGTGCCAGCAGCCACCTACTAGCGGGGGAGCAGTACTTC

J: TRBJ1-1
D: -
V: TRBV20-1
size: many
CDR3: CSASDLNTEAFF
DNA: TGCAGTGCTAGCGACCTGAACACTGAAGCTTTCTTT

J: TRBJ2-7
D: TRBD2
V: TRBV9
size: few
CDR3: CASSSTAGAPEEQYF
DNA: TGTGCCAGCAGTTCGACAGCGGGAGCCCCTGAAGAGCAGTACTTC

J: TRBJ2-5
D: TRBD1
V: TRBV2
size: -
CDR3: CASSGTGTRETQYF
DNA: TGTGCCAGCAGTGGGACAGGGACGAGAGAGACCCAGTACTTC

J: TRBJ1-1
D: -
V: TRBV20-1
size: -
CDR3: CSAQGGPQNTEAFF
DNA: TGCAGTGCTCAGGGCGGACCACAAAACACTGAAGCTTTCTTT

J: TRBJ2-7
D: -
V: TRBV20-1
size: -
CDR3: CSANTPPGYEQYF
DNA: TGCAGTGCTAATACGCCCCCTGGGTACGAGCAGTACTTC

J: TRBJ1-4
D: TRBD1
V: TRBV19
size: many
CDR3: CASSPDRVESEKLFF
DNA: TGTGCCAGTAGTCCCGACAGGGTTGAGAGTGAAAAACTGTTTTTT

J: TRBJ2-7
D: -
V: TRBV7-2
size: -
CDR3: CASRGFGVYEQYF
DNA: TGTGCCAGCAGGGGGTTTGGGGTCTACGAGCAGTACTTC

J: TRBJ2-5
D: TRBD1
V: TRBV7-9
size: -
CDR3: CASSPSGTGGQETQYF
DNA: TGTGCCAGCAGCCCCTCCGGGACAGGGGGCCAAGAGACCCAGTACTTC

J: TRBJ2-6
D: TRBD2
V: TRBV9
size: many
CDR3: CASSKGRGGANVLTF
DNA: TGTGCCAGCAGCAAGGGGAGGGGAGGGGCCAACGTCCTGACTTTC

J: TRBJ1-1
D: -
V: TRBV10-3
size: -
CDR3: CAISDTGGGGKNEAFF
DNA: TGTGCCATCAGTGACACGGGAGGGGGGGGAAAAAATGAAGCTTTCTTT

J: TRBJ1-2
D: -
V: TRBV4-3
size: few
CDR3: CASSQDRTAIEVYGYTF
DNA: TGCGCCAGCAGCCAAGATCGAACAGCGATCGAGGTTTATGGCTACACCTTC

J: TRBJ2-5
D: -
V: TRBV29-1
size: -
CDR3: CSVEDMGRETQYF
DNA: TGCAGCGTTGAAGATATGGGGAGGGAGACCCAGTACTTC

J: TRBJ1-2
D: -
V: TRBV29-1
size: many
CDR3: CSVERRVGIVGYTF
DNA: TGCAGCGTTGAACGTAGGGTAGGGATCGTGGGCTACACCTTC

J: TRBJ2-6
D: TRBD1
V: TRBV10-3
size: few
CDR3: CAIRDRDRANVLTF
DNA: TGTGCCATCAGGGACCGGGACAGGGCTAACGTCCTGACTTTC

J: TRBJ1-1
D: TRBD1
V: TRBV7-2
size: few
CDR3: CASSLKTGVAFF
DNA: TGTGCCAGCAGCTTAAAGACAGGGGTCGCTTTCTTT

J: TRBJ1-1
D: -
V: TRBV6-6
size: few
CDR3: CASSTLRGNTEAFF
DNA: TGTGCCAGCAGTACCCTACGGGGGAACACTGAAGCTTTCTTT

J: TRBJ2-7
D: TRBD2
V: TRBV7-2
size: -
CDR3: CASSLIAGASYEQYF
DNA: TGTGCCAGCAGCTTAATAGCGGGAGCTTCCTACGAGCAGTACTTC

J: TRBJ2-1
D: -
V: TRBV2
size: -
CDR3: CASTRGKGSYNEQFF
DNA: TGTGCCAGCACCAGAGGGAAGGGCTCCTACAATGAGCAGTTCTTC

J: TRBJ1-2
D: -
V: TRBV4-3
size: -
CDR3: CASSLQGFSYGYTF
DNA: TGCGCCAGCAGCCTACAGGGATTCTCCTATGGCTACACCTTC

J: TRBJ1-6
D: -
V: TRBV25-1
size: few
CDR3: CASKGSSPLHF
DNA: TGTGCCAGCAAGGGGTCCTCACCCCTCCACTTT

J: TRBJ2-7
D: -
V: TRBV20-1
size: -
CDR3: CSARDYAGSYEQYF
DNA: TGTAGTGCTAGAGATTACGCGGGATCCTACGAGCAGTACTTC